Following are 2 T cell receptor beta chains from one sample sequenced in a study of shared clonotypes between healthy human individuals. Repertoires were generated with immunoSEQ multiplex PCR, while TCRdb's copy carries only in-frame clones and drops some. The sample lists over a million clones; around 95% were seen once. Specimen: naive CD4+ T cells sorted from blood. Stated subset: CD45RA+ positively selected. These receptors all come from a man aged 25 to 40 in good health.

J is TRBJ2-3 and V is TRBV7-2; unclear D gene. The CDR3 spans 17 residues. Trimming stripped 1 base from V and 0 bases from J, with 14 bases between. The germline V gene encodes CDR1 SGHTA and CDR2 FQGNSA. CDR3 in amino acids: CASSLGATGSSTDTQYF. In DNA, the CDR3 is TGTGCCAGCAGCTTAGGGGCCACGGGTTCTAGCACAGATACGCAGTATTTT.

The chain combines TRBV11-2 with TRBJ1-1; 12 bases align to TRBD1. Germline assignment: CDR1 SGHAT and CDR2 FQNNGV. The CDR3 is 19 amino acids. With 4 bases clipped from V and 0 bases from J, the junction kept 12 bases outside the gene matches. In DNA form, the CDR3 reads TGTGCCAGCAGCTCCCTTCGGGACAGGGGGCTTATTATGAACACTGAAGCTTTCTTT. This codes for CASSSLRDRGLIMNTEAFF.